The rows below give T cell receptor beta chains drawn from one sample of a study of T cells expressing NK-cell markers. TCRdb reprocessed the 5' RACE reads, keeping one entry per CDR3 protein, no DNA. This repertoire includes hundreds of thousands of distinct CDR3 sequences. The sequencing input was blood T cells: a sorted CD56 or NKG2C T cell subset, CD4+ or CD8+ T cells, or bulk PBMC T cells (not recorded which). These receptors came from a woman between 18 and 70 years old in good health. The CDR3 runs from the conserved cysteine through the conserved F or W.

CASSNPVGSETQYF	TRBJ2-5	TRBV7-8	14
CSVEGGNLQETQYF	TRBJ2-5	TRBV29-1	14
CASRTRGKETQYF	TRBJ2-5	TRBV12-3/TRBV12-4	13
CASSYGQDSGANVLTF	TRBJ2-6	TRBV5-1	16
CASSLPGTQYF	TRBJ2-3	TRBV7-2	11
CASSLGDLPNSPLHF	TRBJ1-6	TRBV5-1	15
CASSLVLGSGEETQYF	TRBJ2-5	TRBV7-8	16
CAISNRDRGYNEQFF	TRBJ2-1	TRBV10-3	15
CASSSPTGTSGKGEQFF	TRBJ2-1	TRBV7-6	17
CSARASVGTDTQYF	TRBJ2-3	TRBV20-1	14
CASSSKNLAGKETQYF	TRBJ2-5	TRBV7-2	16
CATSRGGAGDTDTQYF	TRBJ2-3	TRBV15	16
CASSLRQGAEQFF	TRBJ2-1	TRBV18	13
CASSSPSTTTYEQYF	TRBJ2-7	TRBV6-1	15
CASSLIWGNTEAFF	TRBJ1-1	TRBV12-3/TRBV12-4	14
CASRPQGVSNEKLFF	TRBJ1-4	TRBV4-3	15
CASSLLLSPGNTIYF	TRBJ1-3	TRBV12-3/TRBV12-4	15
CASSELAGGPQETQYF	TRBJ2-5	TRBV6-1	16
CASSYTTSGSPLQETQYF	TRBJ2-5	TRBV6-2/TRBV6-3	18
CASSESFPFFRGAKNIQYF	TRBJ2-4	TRBV11-1	19
CASTQRDFSYEQYF	TRBJ2-7	TRBV28	14
CASSLDPPNTEAFF	TRBJ1-1	TRBV7-9	14
CASSSGSPSYNEQFF	TRBJ2-1	TRBV6-4	15
CASSPGNYGYTF	TRBJ1-2	TRBV4-1	12
CASSLENNEQFF	TRBJ2-1	TRBV5-6	12
CASSLAWGEYNQPQHF	TRBJ1-5	TRBV7-2	16
CASSSIRDSFQHF	TRBJ1-5	TRBV7-2	13
CASSIDRMDNEKLFF	TRBJ1-4	TRBV18	15
CASSLWKLSYGYTF	TRBJ1-2	TRBV12-3/TRBV12-4	14
CASSPEGRKTQYF	TRBJ2-5	TRBV5-1	13
CASSKDSTDTQYF	TRBJ2-3	TRBV18	13
CSASGQGSFSYEQYF	TRBJ2-7	TRBV20-1	15
CATSEAPGGNTGELFF	TRBJ2-2	TRBV24-1	16
CSARRQGENIQYF	TRBJ2-4	TRBV20-1	13
CASSPPRYSSNTEAFF	TRBJ1-1	TRBV25-1	16
CASGQGVIPQHF	TRBJ1-5	TRBV19	12
CASSLGTPSGYTF	TRBJ1-2	TRBV7-9	13
CASSLRGMNTEAFF	TRBJ1-1	TRBV27	14
CASRNINYGYTF	TRBJ1-2	TRBV5-5	12
CASSLASPLHF	TRBJ1-6	TRBV5-6	11
CASGWGLDTEQFF	TRBJ2-1	TRBV6-1	13
CSARELAGVNNEQFF	TRBJ2-1	TRBV20-1	15
CASSLQGDTGELFF	TRBJ2-2	TRBV7-8	14
CASSLIGQGPTNEKLFF	TRBJ1-4	TRBV5-6	17
CASSPGGTADTQYF	TRBJ2-3	TRBV7-2	14
CASTLGSPYEQYF	TRBJ2-7	TRBV12-3/TRBV12-4	13
CSYRRGQTNEQFF	TRBJ2-1	TRBV29-1	13
CSVEGQGSEQYF	TRBJ2-7	TRBV29-1	12
CATSSLSNQPQHF	TRBJ1-5	TRBV15	13
CASSPGASGYEQYF	TRBJ2-7	TRBV18	14
CSAVGGLYGYTF	TRBJ1-2	TRBV29-1	12
CSARAGSSNQPQHF	TRBJ1-5	TRBV20-1	14
CASSLGGLAGGQETQYF	TRBJ2-5	TRBV7-2	17
CASSSGGNEQYF	TRBJ2-7	TRBV5-1	12
CASSLVPQFQETQYF	TRBJ2-5	TRBV7-9	15
CASSEMGEGADTQYF	TRBJ2-3	TRBV6-1	15
CASSLTGGNYGYTF	TRBJ1-2	TRBV12-3/TRBV12-4	14
CASSRPTTSNTGELFF	TRBJ2-2	TRBV3-1	16